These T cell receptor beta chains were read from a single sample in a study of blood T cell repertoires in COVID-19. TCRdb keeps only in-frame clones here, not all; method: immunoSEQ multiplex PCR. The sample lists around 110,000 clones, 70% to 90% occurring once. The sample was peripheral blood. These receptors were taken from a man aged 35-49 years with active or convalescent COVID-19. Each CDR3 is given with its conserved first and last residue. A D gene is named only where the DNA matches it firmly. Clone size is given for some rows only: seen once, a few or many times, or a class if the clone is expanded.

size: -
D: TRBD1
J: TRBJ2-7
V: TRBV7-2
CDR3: CASSGGTGSYEQYF
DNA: TGTGCCAGCAGCGGTGGGACAGGGTCTTACGAGCAGTACTTC

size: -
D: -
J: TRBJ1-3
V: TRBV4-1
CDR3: CASSRLLLSGNTIYF
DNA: TGCGCCAGCAGCCGACTTCTCCTTTCTGGAAACACCATATATTTT

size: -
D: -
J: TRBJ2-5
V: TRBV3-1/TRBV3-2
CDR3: CASSQEGALEEPNLQETQYF
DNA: TGTGCCAGCAGCCAAGAAGGGGCTCTCGAGGAACCAAACCTCCAAGAGACCCAGTACTTC

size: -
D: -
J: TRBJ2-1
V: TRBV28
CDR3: CASRSSPGGYEQFF
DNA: TGTGCCAGCAGAAGTTCCCCCGGGGGTTATGAGCAGTTCTTC

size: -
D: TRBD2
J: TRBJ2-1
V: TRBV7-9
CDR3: CASSRQTSGNYNEQFF
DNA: TGTGCCAGCAGCCGACAGACTAGCGGGAACTACAATGAGCAGTTCTTC

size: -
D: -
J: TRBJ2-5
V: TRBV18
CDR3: CASSPNSKETQYF
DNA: TGTGCCAGCTCACCTAACAGTAAAGAGACCCAGTACTTC

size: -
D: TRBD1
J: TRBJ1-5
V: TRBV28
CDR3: CASREGTDISPQHF
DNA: TGTGCCAGCAGAGAGGGGACAGATATCAGCCCCCAGCATTTT

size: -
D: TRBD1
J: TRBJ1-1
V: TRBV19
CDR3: CASMPLDRVNTEAFF
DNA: TGTGCCAGTATGCCCCTCGACAGGGTGAACACTGAAGCTTTCTTT

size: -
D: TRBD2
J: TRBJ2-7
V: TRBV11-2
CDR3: CASSSQTSGPYEQYF
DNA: TGTGCCAGCAGCTCCCAGACTAGCGGGCCCTACGAGCAGTACTTC

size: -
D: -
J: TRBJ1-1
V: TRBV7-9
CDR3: CASSFRDTEAFF
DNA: TGTGCCAGCAGCTTTCGGGACACTGAAGCTTTCTTT

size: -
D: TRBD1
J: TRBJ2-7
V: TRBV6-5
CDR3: CASSLTGGPYEQYF
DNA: TGTGCCAGCAGCTTAACAGGGGGCCCATACGAGCAGTACTTC

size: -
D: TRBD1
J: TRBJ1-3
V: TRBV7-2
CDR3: CASSLARQGSGNTIYF
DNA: TGTGCCAGCAGCTTAGCCCGACAGGGGTCTGGAAACACCATATATTTT

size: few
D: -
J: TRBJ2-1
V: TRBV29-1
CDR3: CSVRGGGAYNEQFF
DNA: TGCAGCGTCCGTGGCGGAGGGGCCTACAATGAGCAGTTCTTC

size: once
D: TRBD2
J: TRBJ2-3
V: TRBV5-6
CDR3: CASSLASGRAGSDTQYF
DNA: TGTGCCAGCAGCTTGGCTAGCGGGAGGGCCGGGTCAGATACGCAGTATTTT

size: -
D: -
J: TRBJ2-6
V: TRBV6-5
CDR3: CASKTAYSGANVLTF
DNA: TGTGCCAGCAAGACAGCTTACTCTGGGGCCAACGTCCTGACTTTC

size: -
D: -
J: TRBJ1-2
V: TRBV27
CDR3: CASSFSLGEGGYGYTF
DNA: TGTGCCAGCAGTTTTAGCCTCGGTGAGGGAGGCTATGGCTACACCTTC

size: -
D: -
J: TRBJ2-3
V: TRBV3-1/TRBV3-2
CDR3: CASSQGGTFLTDTQYF
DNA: TGTGCCAGCAGCCAAGGAGGGACTTTCCTCACAGATACGCAGTATTTT

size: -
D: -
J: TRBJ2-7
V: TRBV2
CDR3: CASSEALPRVYEQYF
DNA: TGTGCCAGCAGTGAAGCGCTTCCCAGGGTCTACGAGCAGTACTTC

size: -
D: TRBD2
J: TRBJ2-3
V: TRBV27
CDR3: CASTPNSGMYTQYF
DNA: TGTGCCAGCACCCCCAATAGCGGGATGTATACGCAGTATTTT

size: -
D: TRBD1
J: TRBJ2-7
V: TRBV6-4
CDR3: CASSASGQGSYEQYF
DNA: TGTGCCAGCAGTGCCTCGGGACAGGGTTCCTACGAGCAGTACTTC

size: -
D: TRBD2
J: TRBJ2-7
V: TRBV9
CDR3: CASSVGGTSGREQYF
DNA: TGTGCCAGCAGCGTAGGAGGGACTAGCGGGAGGGAGCAGTACTTC

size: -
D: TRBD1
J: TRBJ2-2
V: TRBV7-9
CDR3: CASSTRDRGGTGELFF
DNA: TGTGCCAGCAGCACCCGGGACAGGGGTGGGACCGGGGAGCTGTTTTTT

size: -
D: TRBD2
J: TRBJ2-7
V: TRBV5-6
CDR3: CASSYGGSWGEQYF
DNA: TGTGCCAGCAGTTACGGCGGGAGTTGGGGCGAGCAGTACTTC

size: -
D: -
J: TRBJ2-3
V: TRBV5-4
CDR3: CASSLYTDTQYF
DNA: TGTGCCAGCAGTCTTTACACAGATACGCAGTATTTT

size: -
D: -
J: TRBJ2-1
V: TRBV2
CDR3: CASSAEYNEQFF
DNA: TGTGCCAGCAGTGCTGAGTACAATGAGCAGTTCTTC

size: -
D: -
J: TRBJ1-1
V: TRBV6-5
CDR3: CASSYSSIVRTEAFF
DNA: TGTGCCAGCAGTTACTCCTCAATAGTTCGGACTGAAGCTTTCTTT

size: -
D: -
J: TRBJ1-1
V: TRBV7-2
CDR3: CASSPSQGMLAEAFF
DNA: TGTGCCAGCAGCCCCTCGCAGGGGATGTTGGCTGAAGCTTTCTTT

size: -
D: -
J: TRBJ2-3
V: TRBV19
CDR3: CASSKMTGSEITSTDTQYF
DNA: TGTGCCAGTAGTAAAATGACTGGGTCTGAAATTACTAGCACAGATACGCAGTATTTT